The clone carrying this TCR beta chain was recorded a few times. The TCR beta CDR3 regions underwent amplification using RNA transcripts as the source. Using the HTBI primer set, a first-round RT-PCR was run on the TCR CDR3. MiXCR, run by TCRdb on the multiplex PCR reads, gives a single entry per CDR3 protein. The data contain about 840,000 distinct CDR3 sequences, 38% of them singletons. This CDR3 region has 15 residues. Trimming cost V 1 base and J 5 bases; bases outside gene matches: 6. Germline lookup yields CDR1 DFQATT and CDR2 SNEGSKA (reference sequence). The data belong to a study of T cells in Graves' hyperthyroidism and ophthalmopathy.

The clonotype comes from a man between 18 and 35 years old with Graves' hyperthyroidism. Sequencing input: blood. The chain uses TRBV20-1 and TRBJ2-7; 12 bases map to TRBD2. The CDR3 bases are TGCAGTGCTAGAGCTAGCGGGAGGGCCAGGGACGAGCAGTACTTC. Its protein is CSARASGRARDEQYF.